Here is one T cell receptor (beta chain) with its context. These data come from a study of blood T cells in healthy people across ages. Germline CDR1 MDHEN, CDR2 SYDVKM. The V gene end was trimmed by 5 bases and the J gene end by 11 bases; junction bases not matched to a gene: 7. CDR3 length: 12 residues. PCR was performed a second time for about 7 to 11 cycles using a sample-barcoded 5' primer and a J-beta primer mix. TCRdb re-analysed the 5' RACE reads in MiXCR, keeping a single row per CDR3 protein. The table shows some 670,000 distinct CDR3 sequences, with around 50% occurring only once. The sample consisted of blood. This chain links TRBV28 with TRBJ2-5; 8 bases map to TRBD1. This sequence originates from an elderly woman in good health. The CDR3 region is CASSRQGIVQYF. The CDR3 DNA reads as TGTGCCAGCAGTCGACAGGGGATAGTGCAGTACTTC.